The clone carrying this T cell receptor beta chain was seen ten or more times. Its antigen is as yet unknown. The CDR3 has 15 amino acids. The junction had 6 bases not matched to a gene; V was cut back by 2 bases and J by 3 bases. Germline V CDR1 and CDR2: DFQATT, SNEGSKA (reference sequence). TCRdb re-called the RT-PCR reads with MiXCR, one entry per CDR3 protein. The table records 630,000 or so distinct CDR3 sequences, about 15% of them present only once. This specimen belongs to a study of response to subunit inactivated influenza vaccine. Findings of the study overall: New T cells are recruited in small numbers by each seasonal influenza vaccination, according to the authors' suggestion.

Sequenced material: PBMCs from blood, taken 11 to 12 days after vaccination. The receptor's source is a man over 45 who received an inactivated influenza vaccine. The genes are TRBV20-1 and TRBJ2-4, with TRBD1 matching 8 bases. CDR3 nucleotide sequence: TGCAGTGCTAGACCCCAGGGGGCTAGCAAAAACATTCAGTACTTC. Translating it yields CSARPQGASKNIQYF.